Listed below are T cell receptor beta chains from one sample, sequenced in a study of technical replicates of blood from a handful of donors. Some clones are missing from TCRdb's copy, which holds only in-frame ones; the method was immunoSEQ multiplex PCR. The sample records 87,000 or so clones, 95% being singletons. The sample consisted of T cells isolated from PBMCs. Source of these receptors: a human donor in good health. Each CDR3 is given with its conserved first and last residue. The D gene is left open where the match is weak. Expanded clones are given a class, and other clones once, few, many or no size at all.

CDR3 DNA: TGTGCCAGCAGCCCGACAGGGATTGGTGGCTACACCTTC; CDR3 protein: CASSPTGIGGYTF; clone size: few; D gene: TRBD1; V gene: TRBV7-9; J gene: TRBJ1-2
CDR3 DNA: TGCGCCAGCAGTCTCTTGACAGGTTTGTTTTTT; CDR3 protein: CASSLLTGLFF; clone size: once; D gene: NA; V gene: TRBV23-1; J gene: TRBJ1-4
CDR3 DNA: TGTGCCAGTAGTATAGAGGGACAGCTCTACAATGAGCAGTTCTTC; CDR3 protein: CASSIEGQLYNEQFF; clone size: NA; D gene: TRBD1; V gene: TRBV19; J gene: TRBJ2-1
CDR3 DNA: TGTGCCAGCAGCTTACAGCTTGAAGCTTTCTTT; CDR3 protein: CASSLQLEAFF; clone size: NA; D gene: NA; V gene: TRBV5-6; J gene: TRBJ1-1
CDR3 DNA: TGCGCCAGCAGCTATTCTAGCGATAGATATGAGCAGTTCTTC; CDR3 protein: CASSYSSDRYEQFF; clone size: once; D gene: NA; V gene: TRBV4-1; J gene: TRBJ2-1
CDR3 DNA: TGCGCCAGCAGCTATGGGACAGGGAAAAGCTCCTACAATGAGCAGTTCTTC; CDR3 protein: CASSYGTGKSSYNEQFF; clone size: NA; D gene: TRBD1; V gene: TRBV5-1; J gene: TRBJ2-1
CDR3 DNA: TGTGCCAGCAGCGCGGAAAGGGGGACAGGAGCCAGAATACAAGAGACCCAGTACTTC; CDR3 protein: CASSAERGTGARIQETQYF; clone size: NA; D gene: TRBD1; V gene: TRBV5-4; J gene: TRBJ2-5
CDR3 DNA: TGTGCCAGCAAGCGATCCGAGGGGACCCAGTACTTC; CDR3 protein: CASKRSEGTQYF; clone size: NA; D gene: NA; V gene: TRBV2; J gene: TRBJ2-5
CDR3 DNA: TGTGCCAGCAGCTCGAAGGGACTAGCGGGAGCTACGCAGTATTTT; CDR3 protein: CASSSKGLAGATQYF; clone size: NA; D gene: TRBD2; V gene: TRBV5-6; J gene: TRBJ2-3
CDR3 DNA: TGTGCCAGCAGCCCATCACCCACGGGGGCCTACGAGCAGTACTTC; CDR3 protein: CASSPSPTGAYEQYF; clone size: NA; D gene: NA; V gene: TRBV9; J gene: TRBJ2-7
CDR3 DNA: TGTGCCAGCAGTTTTTTGGAGGGCACAGATACGCAGTATTTT; CDR3 protein: CASSFLEGTDTQYF; clone size: NA; D gene: NA; V gene: TRBV27; J gene: TRBJ2-3
CDR3 DNA: TGTGCCAGCGACAGTGAGCCCTACAATGAGCAGTTCTTC; CDR3 protein: CASDSEPYNEQFF; clone size: NA; D gene: NA; V gene: TRBV10-3; J gene: TRBJ2-1
CDR3 DNA: TGCAGCGTTGCTCCGAGACTAGCGTCTTACAATGAGCAGTTCTTC; CDR3 protein: CSVAPRLASYNEQFF; clone size: NA; D gene: TRBD2; V gene: TRBV29-1; J gene: TRBJ2-1
CDR3 DNA: TGTGCCAGTGGACTTAATGCTAACTATGGCTACACCTTC; CDR3 protein: CASGLNANYGYTF; clone size: NA; D gene: NA; V gene: TRBV28; J gene: TRBJ1-2
CDR3 DNA: TGCGCCAGCAGCCCAAGGGGTGAAAACATTCAGTACTTC; CDR3 protein: CASSPRGENIQYF; clone size: NA; D gene: NA; V gene: TRBV4-1; J gene: TRBJ2-4
CDR3 DNA: TGTGCCAGCACCGAAAGGGGGATCGGAAACACCATATATTTT; CDR3 protein: CASTERGIGNTIYF; clone size: NA; D gene: NA; V gene: TRBV6-1; J gene: TRBJ1-3
CDR3 DNA: TGTGCCTGGAGTGTAGGACAGGGGCTGAACACTGAAGCTTTCTTT; CDR3 protein: CAWSVGQGLNTEAFF; clone size: NA; D gene: TRBD1; V gene: TRBV30; J gene: TRBJ1-1
CDR3 DNA: TGTGCCACCAGCCTCCGACAGAACACTGAAGCTTTCTTT; CDR3 protein: CATSLRQNTEAFF; clone size: NA; D gene: NA; V gene: TRBV15; J gene: TRBJ1-1
CDR3 DNA: TGTGCCAGCAGGTATTCAGCGGGAAACTACGAGCAGTACTTC; CDR3 protein: CASRYSAGNYEQYF; clone size: NA; D gene: TRBD2; V gene: TRBV27; J gene: TRBJ2-7
CDR3 DNA: TGTGCCAGCAGCTTAGTATCAGGTTTTACAGATACGCAGTATTTT; CDR3 protein: CASSLVSGFTDTQYF; clone size: NA; D gene: NA; V gene: TRBV7-9; J gene: TRBJ2-3
CDR3 DNA: TGTGCCAGCAGCTTAGTACAGGGTGACACTGAAGCTTTCTTT; CDR3 protein: CASSLVQGDTEAFF; clone size: NA; D gene: NA; V gene: TRBV7-9; J gene: TRBJ1-1
CDR3 DNA: TGTGCCAGCAGCTTACTGGACAGGGAATACAATGAGCAGTTCTTC; CDR3 protein: CASSLLDREYNEQFF; clone size: NA; D gene: TRBD1; V gene: TRBV13; J gene: TRBJ2-1
CDR3 DNA: TGTGCCAGCAGCTTAGCCTCTTTCCATGAGCAGTTCTTC; CDR3 protein: CASSLASFHEQFF; clone size: once; D gene: NA; V gene: TRBV11-3; J gene: TRBJ2-1
CDR3 DNA: TGTGCCAGCAGTTTGGACAGACTGAGCACAGATACGCAGTATTTT; CDR3 protein: CASSLDRLSTDTQYF; clone size: NA; D gene: NA; V gene: TRBV28; J gene: TRBJ2-3
CDR3 DNA: TGTGCCAGCAGCCTAGAGAGGCCTTACACTGAAGCTTTCTTT; CDR3 protein: CASSLERPYTEAFF; clone size: NA; D gene: NA; V gene: TRBV7-9; J gene: TRBJ1-1
CDR3 DNA: TGTGCCAGCAGCGTACATCCCGCTACCGATCAGCCCCAGCATTTT; CDR3 protein: CASSVHPATDQPQHF; clone size: NA; D gene: NA; V gene: TRBV9; J gene: TRBJ1-5
CDR3 DNA: TGTGCCACCCAGGATCTGTGGGACGAGCAGTACTTC; CDR3 protein: CATQDLWDEQYF; clone size: NA; D gene: NA; V gene: TRBV27; J gene: TRBJ2-7
CDR3 DNA: TGTGCCAGCAGCTTAGATCGGACGGGAGAAGCTTTCTTT; CDR3 protein: CASSLDRTGEAFF; clone size: NA; D gene: NA; V gene: TRBV11-1; J gene: TRBJ1-1
CDR3 DNA: TGTGCCAGCAGCCGGACAGCAACTAATGAAAAACTGTTTTTT; CDR3 protein: CASSRTATNEKLFF; clone size: NA; D gene: NA; V gene: TRBV7-9; J gene: TRBJ1-4
CDR3 DNA: TGTGCCTGGAGTTCTGGGGCGAATGAGCAGTTCTTC; CDR3 protein: CAWSSGANEQFF; clone size: NA; D gene: NA; V gene: TRBV30; J gene: TRBJ2-1
CDR3 DNA: TGTGCCAGCAGCGCCCGGACTAGCGGGGTGAAAAATGAGCAGTTCTTC; CDR3 protein: CASSARTSGVKNEQFF; clone size: NA; D gene: TRBD2; V gene: TRBV4-2; J gene: TRBJ2-1
CDR3 DNA: TGTGCCAGCAGGAGACAGGGTTCTGAAAAACTGTTTTTT; CDR3 protein: CASRRQGSEKLFF; clone size: NA; D gene: TRBD1; V gene: TRBV28; J gene: TRBJ1-4
CDR3 DNA: TGTGCCAGCAGCTTAGTGTCAGGTTATGGCTACACCTTC; CDR3 protein: CASSLVSGYGYTF; clone size: NA; D gene: NA; V gene: TRBV7-2; J gene: TRBJ1-2
CDR3 DNA: TGTGCCAGCAGTGAAGGGTCAGGGACAGGCGAGCAGTACTTC; CDR3 protein: CASSEGSGTGEQYF; clone size: NA; D gene: TRBD1; V gene: TRBV2; J gene: TRBJ2-7
CDR3 DNA: TGTGCCAGCAATCGTCCAGGCTCGAACACTGAAGCTTTCTTT; CDR3 protein: CASNRPGSNTEAFF; clone size: NA; D gene: NA; V gene: TRBV6-1; J gene: TRBJ1-1